This T cell receptor beta chain was identified in a study of cytomegalovirus exposure and HLA in healthy donors (dated by TCRdb to about 2017). A note on the overall study: An earlier analysis of approximately 640 of the donors reported approximately 290 Gb of sequence data and 117 million unique TCR beta sequences from about 200 million T cells. HLA typing covered class I and class II loci at four-digit resolution. The T cell repertoires of under 750 subjects were profiled by immunosequencing and related to cytomegalovirus serostatus. All discovery cohort repertoires had been generated on a single sequencing platform. A later genetic analysis took genome-wide SNP genotypes for about 55% of the roughly 700 donors and used that subset as a discovery cohort. An earlier analysis of approximately 640 of the donors applied high-throughput TCR beta sequencing to assess whether each TCR beta V gene segment acted as functional or pseudogenic. A later analysis re-examined previously published TCR beta repertoires from several hundred donors and added high-resolution HLA genotyping to investigate patterns of TCR occurrence. To predict cytomegalovirus infection status, the study combined high-throughput TCR immunosequencing, statistical association of individual TCRs with disease status, and machine learning. An early release that covered some 630 HLA-typed donors contained approximately 300 gigabases of sequencing data and tens of millions of unique TCR sequences. Along with the roughly 670-subject first cohort, a separate validation cohort of over 90 different subjects was used. A handful of DR-DQ haplotypes were treated as single units for association and clustering because of strong linkage in the cohort. Rather than drawing on any new phenotypic data, the later analysis identified candidate immune exposures from TCR beta sequences and the way those sequences occurred across donors. Alongside the repertoire data, information on donor age, sex, ethnicity and CMV serostatus was compiled. Across under 500 genotyped donors of the cohort, an average of about 240,000 unique TCR beta nucleotide sequences per donor were sequenced, and roughly 20% of those sequences were non-productive. Of the roughly 400 genotyped donors, 81% fell in the genetic ancestry cluster associated with self-reported Caucasian donors. Typing coverage varied by locus: roughly 629-640 donors for A, B, C, DRB1 and DQB1; 522 for DQA1; some 610 for DPA1; approximately 490 for DPB1. The study aimed to test whether cataloging public T cell receptors could reveal signatures of past pathogen exposure. Points the paper makes about the study in general: A cluster of highly shared sequence variants was judged likely to represent a technical artifact of the sequencing pipeline. According to a later analysis, TCR association rates differed among HLA loci, with DRB1 alleles showing the most associated TCRs and HLA-C alleles showing the fewest. Compared with the roughly 670-donor mean, donors in an Asian-associated ancestry cluster had fewer N-insertions in productive TCRs, according to a later genetic analysis. The study gave a list of under 200 TCR beta chains associated with cytomegalovirus. Compared with equally common non-associated chains, HLA-associated TCR beta chains in a later analysis were more clonally expanded and had lower generation probabilities. A further reported finding was that TCR beta sequences accurately predicted the HLA-A and HLA-B alleles for most subjects in the first cohort. According to a later analysis, most CMV-associated TCR beta chains appeared to be HLA-restricted, and the HLA associations seemed to be driven largely by CMV exposure. It was suggested by the authors that the approach could potentially be generalized to other disease states and immunological phenotypes. Immune exposure information for the cohort was limited to CMV serostatus. According to a later analysis, parvovirus B19, influenza, CMV and Epstein-Barr virus appeared linked to several top co-occurrence clusters. When HLA alleles, especially DR and DQ, strongly co-occurred, TCR associations were difficult to assign to individual alleles. Linkage disequilibrium might explain the correlated functional status among segregating V segments, but an unknown experimental factor could not be ruled out. The classifier was reported to diagnose cytomegalovirus status with high specificity and sensitivity in both the original and validation cohorts. A few of the identified cytomegalovirus-associated TCR beta chains were confirmed in vitro to be specific for cytomegalovirus antigens. HLA typing was unavailable for some donors at each locus, so association tests used only the typed subset. The presence/absence analyses assumed that sequencing depth was roughly uniform across donors, and that assumption may not be true. V-gene and J-gene trimming of TCR beta chains was associated with a missense DCLRE1C variant in a later genetic analysis, and the association was replicated in an independent cohort. Most TCR sequences were observed very rarely across donors, whereas some public TCRs were present in many individuals. Some IMGT-functional V segments, including TRBV6-2 and TRBV6-3, could not be distinguished by the 87-base-pair reads and were therefore excluded. In an earlier analysis of roughly 560 of the donors, most TCR beta V segments were observed in productive rearrangements about 87% or about 30% of the time, broadly matching IMGT annotations. In a later analysis, over 15,000 TCR beta sequences were associated with specific HLA alleles at a false discovery rate of 0.05. Over 15 rarely observed V segments, including chromosome 9 orphons, were excluded from the earlier analysis of a few hundred of the donors because counts were too low. This cohort had only TCR beta chains sequenced, and the lack of alpha or paired-chain data limited which features could be detected.

In total, 630 or so healthy bone marrow donors made up the cohort. All cohort members were sampled while nominally healthy, although unrecorded immune exposures were likely present. Of the 690 or so cohort members, 250 to 300 had a positive CMV serostatus and about 350 had a negative one, while no CMV serostatus was recorded for the donor. A peripheral blood sample was collected from each donor, and TCR beta sequencing was performed on peripheral blood mononuclear cells. The Qiagen DNeasy Blood Extraction Kit was used to extract genomic DNA from the blood cell samples. This clone occurred a few times. Its antigen remains undetermined. No much larger clonotype is one base removed from it; base qualities were not supplied. Library generation was performed with the immunoSEQ multiplex PCR assay. A mixture of 60 forward primers for TCR Vbeta segments and 13 reverse primers for TCR Jbeta segments was used in the multiplex PCR. Amplification of the CDR3 region of rearranged TCR beta genes was performed with a multiplex PCR assay on genomic DNA. The amplified TCR beta libraries were sequenced on the Illumina HiSeq System as 87-base-pair reads. Under the source paper's analysis protocol: A later analysis tallied about 77 million unique TCR beta chains across the 660 or so repertoires, and around 10 million of those chains were shared by two or more donors. Raw reads were error-corrected and collapsed into unique sequences with a nearest-neighbor algorithm that merged closely related sequences to remove PCR and sequencing errors. CDR3 sequences were aligned to IMGT reference sequences to assign V, D and J gene segments. For a sequence to be retained, a match of at least six nucleotides to both a V gene segment and a J gene segment was required. Rearrangements were called productive when the CDR3 lacked stop codons and stayed in frame with V and J; all others were non-productive. Following IMGT convention, CDR3 was defined as the stretch from the second conserved V-encoded cysteine up to the conserved J-encoded phenylalanine. Sequences without an unambiguous match to a single V gene segment were excluded from the earlier analysis of about 600 of the donors. In an earlier analysis of approximately 560 of the donors, a V segment was called functional when productive rearrangements were above 56.7%, and segregating when the standard deviation between donors exceeded 5%. To diagnose cytomegalovirus status from the catalog of TCR beta chain sequences, a statistical classification framework was built. V and J gene assignment, in a later analysis, came from comparing TCR nucleotide sequences with IMGT/GENE-DB human TR gene sequences. Using the TCRdist pipeline, a later analysis assigned CDR3 sequences along with most-parsimonious VDJ recombination scenarios. A later analysis defined each TCR beta chain by its CDR3 amino acid sequence plus V-gene family, and excluded reads lacking a unique V-gene family. In a later analysis, around 650 highly shared, low-generation-probability nucleotide sequences were removed to address suspected cross-contamination and a sequencing artifact. In a later analysis, a clonal expansion index was calculated for each public chain from normalized within-repertoire ranks of inferred template counts. In a later analysis, generation probabilities were computed with a VDJ recombination model fitted to out-of-frame rearrangements, and the resulting probabilities were checked against IGoR. Hypergeometric tests were used in a later analysis to score TCR-TCR, TCR-HLA and TCR-CMV co-occurrence, with a repertoire-size bias correction applied to the TCR pairs. A later analysis estimated false discovery rates by permuting HLA or CMV assignments 20 times. In a later analysis, co-occurring TCRs were grouped with DBSCAN, and TCRdist sequence similarity was added when clustering was performed within HLA-allele-positive subsets. For co-occurrence clustering, repertoires with fewer than 30,000 or more than 120,000 public chains were excluded, along with roughly five repertoires with anomalous nucleotide sharing. This immuneACCESS table, as held by TCRdb, lists in-frame sequences with V and J called but not all clones. Of the missing ones, under half trace to an unresolved V gene in checked studies; the others have no known cause. V, J and clone size were drawn from that table, and D and trimming were deduced from the DNA. For this sample there are about 52,000 clones; about 50% appear just once. Clones ranked in the top ten supply 10% to 15% of the sample.

The junction shows trimming of 1 base on V and 4 bases on J, plus 14 bases between the germline ends. Including cysteine and phenylalanine, the CDR3 has 15 amino acids. Only the CDR3 part of the read is kept: 45 bases, read in frame from the first base. CDR1 and CDR2, per the germline V gene, are SGDLS and YYNGEE. The clonotype comes from a human donor in good health. The sequence is built from TRBV9 and TRBJ1-1; the D segment could be TRBD1, given 6 matching bases. Sequencing was performed on PBMCs. The CDR3 protein: CASSVYAQGGTEAFF. The nucleotide sequence is TGTGCCAGCAGCGTATATGCACAGGGCGGCACTGAAGCTTTCTTT.